In this sample, the clone carrying this T cell receptor beta chain turned up a few times. What it binds is unknown. Germline V gives CDR1 SGHTA, CDR2 FQGNSA. V shed 4 bases and J 4 bases; nucleotides not matched to a gene: 4. The CDR3 has 14 residues. Time point here: patch test 2, 6 weeks after DPC sensitization. The treatment here: therapeutic diphenylcyclopropenone sensitization with weekly scalp DPC. Donors, patients with alopecia ranging from 18 to 70 years old and judged suitable for DPC, provided samples. Separate cDNA molecules received unique molecular identifiers, which the library attached to them. In TCRdb, the RACE reads were re-called with MiXCR into one record per CDR3 protein. This sample has approximately 68,000 distinct CDR3 sequences, with 8.5% found just once. This record comes from a study of human T cells and chemical hapten exposure. Study-wide points: Sensitizing to DPC left TCRs with a frequency above 1 in 1000 unaltered.

The chain recombines TRBV7-2 with TRBJ2-3; 8 positions agree with TRBD2. Sequenced material: whole blood, taken in connection with sensitization to the hapten diphenylcyclopropenone (DPC). The TCR comes from a woman aged 50 to 60 with alopecia areata. Some clones in this sample may be carry-over from other donors' samples. CDR3: CASSSGTRPDTQYF. CDR3 nucleotides: TGTGCCAGCAGCTCCGGGACTAGACCAGATACGCAGTATTTT.